This T cell receptor beta chain was sequenced during a study of Ad26.COV2.S vaccination and SARS-CoV-2 variants. Clones were sequenced by immunoSEQ multiplex PCR, and TCRdb holds only the in-frame ones, with some missing. Of around 450,000 clones in the sample, about 91% were seen once. The CDR3 totals 13 residues. CDR1 is LNHDA, CDR2 SQIVND, per germline (reference sequence). V lost 5 bases and J 6 bases, leaving 13 bases between the germline ends. The treatment: about 20 received Ad26.COV2.S at low or high dose, single or two shots; several received placebo; per-sample allocation not given. The investigators took samples on day 63 after the first vaccine or placebo injection.

This TCR came from a person aged 18 to 65 who received the Ad26.COV2.S COVID-19 vaccine or a placebo. The V and J genes are TRBV19 and TRBJ1-1, with D unresolved. The input for sequencing was peripheral blood, taken in a trial of Ad26.COV2.S vaccine versus placebo. This CDR3 is CASSDGPRSEAFF. As DNA, the CDR3 is TGTGCCAGTAGTGACGGACCGAGATCTGAAGCTTTCTTT.